The 29 T cell receptor beta chains given below trace back to one sample, sequenced in a study of Tregs in tolerant kidney transplant recipients. Related graft donors supplied nonmyeloablative bone marrow transplants, and mixed chimerism was transient. Sequenced by immunoSEQ multiplex PCR; TCRdb stores in-frame clones only, minus some. The sample has roughly 52,000 clones; roughly nine tenths are singletons. This specimen was CD8+ T cells from blood (PBMCs), taken 24 months after the transplant. The origin of the receptors is a human patient who received a combined kidney and bone marrow transplant. Some T cells may trace back to the graft donor.

The rearrangement links TRBV4-2 to TRBJ2-3; 11 nucleotides agree with TRBD2. The germline gives CDR1 LGHNA, CDR2 YNFKEQ. The trim removed 4 bases at V and 6 bases at J, leaving 6 bases unmatched. This CDR3 spans 15 amino acids. The CDR3 DNA reads as TGTGCCAGCAGCCTTCTAGCGGGGGGAACTGATACGCAGTATTTT. Translation: CASSLLAGGTDTQYF.

The chain has TRBV28 and TRBJ1-1; the D gene is possibly TRBD1 (6 bases). CDR1 MDHEN and CDR2 SYDVKM come from the germline V gene. Trimming shortened V by 8 bases and J by 5 bases, and 15 bases separated the two germline ends. The length of the CDR3 is 13 residues. CDR3 protein: CASSTRGATEAFF. The CDR3 DNA follows: TGTGCCAGCTCCACGCGGGGGGCGACTGAAGCTTTCTTT.

The CDR3 region has the DNA TGTGCCAGCAGCCCGAACAGGGGGGTGGTCTATGGCTACACCTTC. It encodes CASSPNRGVVYGYTF. V and J are TRBV6-1 and TRBJ1-2, with TRBD1 identical over 8 bases. V shed 6 bases, J shed 4 bases, and the junction held 10 bases outside the gene matches. The CDR3 has 15 amino acids. From germline, CDR1 is MNHNS and CDR2 SASEGT.

The J gene is TRBJ2-3, the V gene TRBV9, with 11 bases lining up with TRBD2. The germline V gene encodes CDR1 SGDLS and CDR2 YYNGEE. The CDR3 loop spans 16 amino acids. V was clipped by 1 base and J by 1 base; unmatched bases: 2. CDR3 region: CASSVLTSGGTDTQYF. CDR3 coding DNA: TGTGCCAGCAGCGTACTGACTAGCGGGGGCACAGATACGCAGTATTTT.

This chain joins TRBV2 and TRBJ1-5; D not certain. CDR1 is SNHLY, CDR2 FYNNEI, per germline. The CDR3 is 13 residues long. V was clipped by 6 bases and J by 4 bases, with 10 bases between them. CDR3 sequence: CASSAGSNQPQHF. CDR3 sequence (DNA): TGTGCCAGCAGCGCCGGGTCAAATCAGCCCCAGCATTTT.

The chain combines TRBV9 with TRBJ1-3, with D maybe TRBD1 (5 bases). Deletions cut 3 bases from V and 0 bases from J, with 10 bases between. Germline lookup yields CDR1 SGDLS and CDR2 YYNGEE. The CDR3 contains 15 residues. The CDR3, as DNA: TGTGCCAGCAGCGAGCAGGGCGTCTCTGGAAACACCATATATTTT. It translates to CASSEQGVSGNTIYF. Based on the CDR3 plus reference TRBV9 and TRBJ1-3, the full variable domain is DSGVTQTPKHLITATGQRVTLRCSPRSGDLSVYWYQQSLDQGLQFLIQYYNGEERAKGNILERFSAQQFPDLHSELNLSSLELGDSALYFCASSEQGVSGNTIYFGEGSWLTVV.

About this clone itself: Additional DNA sequences in this sample encode the identical CDR3. The chain is built from TRBV6-5 and TRBJ1-6; unclear D gene. This CDR3 contains 16 residues. Germline CDR1 reads MNHEY; CDR2 reads SVGAGI. Trimming pared 0 bases from V and 4 bases from J, leaving 10 bases between. This CDR3 is CASSYSTGAYNSPLHF. The DNA for the CDR3 is TGTGCCAGCAGTTACTCGACCGGAGCATATAATTCACCCCTCCACTTT.

The chain combines TRBV4-3 with TRBJ2-5, with D uncertain. The germline gives CDR1 LGHNA, CDR2 YSLEER. Trimming removed 3 bases from V and 4 bases from J, with 15 bases in between. The CDR3 contains 15 residues. As DNA, the CDR3 is TGCGCCAGCAGCCACCTCCATGGTAGCCGAGAGACCCAGTACTTC. Amino acids: CASSHLHGSRETQYF.

The chain carries TRBV10-3 and TRBJ1-1; 12 positions match TRBD1. CDR3 size: 16 residues. Germline V lookup: CDR1 ENHRY, CDR2 SYGVKD. With 5 bases clipped from V and 5 bases from J, the junction kept 9 bases outside the gene matches. In DNA, the CDR3 is TGTGCCATCAGTTTGGGGACAGGGGGCGCGGGAACTGAAGCTTTCTTT. As protein: CAISLGTGGAGTEAFF.

Of note for this clone: This CDR3 is also generated by other DNA sequences in the sample. In DNA, the CDR3 is TGTGCCAGCAGTGACGGTTTGCGGGAGGACAAGTGCTACGAGCAGTACTTC. Protein product: CASSDGLREDKCYEQYF. This chain uses TRBV6-4 with TRBJ2-7; 8 nucleotides match TRBD2. The germline gives CDR1 MRHNA, CDR2 SNTAGT. With V trimmed by 2 bases and J by 3 bases, 12 bases remained unmatched. The CDR3 totals 17 residues.

This chain links TRBV7-2 with TRBJ2-4; D gene uncertain. V was shortened by 2 bases and J by 0 bases, with 8 bases between the two germline ends. Germline V gene data show CDR1 as SGHTA and CDR2 as FQGNSA. The CDR3 runs 15 residues. CDR3 sequence (DNA): TGTGCCAGCAGCTTACTGGCCACAGCCAAAAACATTCAGTACTTC. Protein: CASSLLATAKNIQYF.

This sequence joins TRBV27 and TRBJ1-1; 7 bases match TRBD1. This CDR3 has 14 amino acids. The V gene end was trimmed by 5 bases and the J gene end by 3 bases; junction bases not matched to a gene: 6. The germline V gene encodes CDR1 MNHEY and CDR2 SMNVEV (reference sequence). This CDR3 reads CASSIGGGDTEAFF. CDR3 DNA sequence: TGTGCCAGCAGTATAGGGGGCGGTGACACTGAAGCTTTCTTT.

This chain connects TRBV7-6 to TRBJ2-5; TRBD2 might be the D (6 bases). The J call is doubtful: the DNA matches TRBJ2-7 better. Per the germline V gene, CDR1 is SGHVS and CDR2 is FNYEAQ. The CDR3 extends over 15 amino acids. This CDR3 is CASSLNTPGAYEQYF. The CDR3 DNA reads TGTGCCAGCAGCTTAAACACCCCGGGAGCCTACGAGCAGTACTTC.

This chain links TRBV27 with TRBJ2-7, with 7 bases identical to TRBD1. Per germline, CDR1 MNHEY and CDR2 SMNVEV (reference sequence). The ends lost 5 bases at V and 2 bases at J; junction bases unmatched: 6. The CDR3 is made up of 14 amino acids. The CDR3 DNA is TGTGCCAGCAGTCTAAGACAGGGTGCCTACGAGCAGTACTTC. Translation: CASSLRQGAYEQYF.

V gene TRBV9 combines with J gene TRBJ2-7, with D possibly being TRBD1 (6 bases). Germline loops: CDR1 SGDLS, CDR2 YYNGEE. Trimming pared 4 bases from V and 3 bases from J, leaving 17 bases between. The CDR3 consists of 15 residues. CDR3 in amino acids: CASSPTGTSGYEQYF. The CDR3 nucleotides are TGTGCCAGCAGCCCCACTGGGACATCGGGCTACGAGCAGTACTTC.

This clone was seen only a few times. This chain uses TRBV9 with TRBJ2-2; 15 bases are a match to TRBD2. This CDR3 comprises 19 residues. Germline CDR1 SGDLS, CDR2 YYNGEE. J gave up 7 bases and V 0 bases, and 10 bases lay outside the gene matches. The CDR3 is CASSVEEGGLAGGGGELFF. CDR3 bases: TGTGCCAGCAGCGTAGAGGAAGGAGGACTAGCGGGAGGGGGCGGGGAGCTGTTTTTT.

The chain is built from TRBV19 and TRBJ2-1; perhaps TRBD1 as D (6 bases). CDR3 size: 13 residues. Trimming removed 6 bases at V and 3 bases at J, with 9 bases between. CDR1 and CDR2 (germline): LNHDA, SQIVND (reference sequence). The CDR3 DNA follows: TGTGCCAGTAGCCCGGACAGCTACAATGAGCAGTTCTTC. Amino acids: CASSPDSYNEQFF.

The chain has TRBV7-6 and TRBJ2-4; 10 nucleotides align to TRBD1. Germline V gene data show CDR1 as SGHVS and CDR2 as FNYEAQ. The CDR3 loop spans 18 amino acids. Trimming at V came to 1 base and at J to 0 bases, leaving 6 bases not matched to a gene. The CDR3 is CASSLGTGGTLAKNIQYF. CDR3 in DNA: TGTGCCAGCAGCTTAGGGACAGGGGGTACGTTAGCCAAAAACATTCAGTACTTC.

The rearrangement links TRBV7-8 to TRBJ2-5; 16 bases agree with TRBD2. J lost 3 bases, V lost 4 bases, and 14 bases had no gene match. Per the germline V gene, CDR1 is SGHVS and CDR2 is FQNEAQ. The CDR3 loop spans 20 amino acids. This CDR3 is CASSSYPGTSGRGDEETQYF. CDR3 sequence (DNA): TGTGCCAGCAGCTCATACCCCGGGACTAGCGGGAGGGGAGACGAAGAGACCCAGTACTTC. Variable domain in full (rest from reference TRBV7-8 and TRBJ2-5): GAGVSQSPRYKVAKRGQDVALRCDPISGHVSLFWYQQALGQGPEFLTYFQNEAQLDKSGLPSDRFFAERPEGSVSTLKIQRTQQEDSAVYLCASSSYPGTSGRGDEETQYFGPGTRLLVL.

In DNA form, the CDR3 reads TGTGCCAGCAGCCCCCAGGACCGGGGCTACGAGCAGTACTTC. Amino acid sequence: CASSPQDRGYEQYF. This chain joins TRBV9 and TRBJ2-7, with D possibly being TRBD2 (5 bases). The CDR3 covers 14 residues. CDR1 is SGDLS, CDR2 YYNGEE, per germline. The V end was cut by 4 bases, the J end by 3 bases, with 14 bases between.

The rearrangement uses TRBV7-9 and TRBJ2-1; D ambiguous. The CDR3 contains 11 residues. Germline CDR1 and CDR2: SEHNR and FQNEAQ (reference sequence). With 3 bases removed from V and 12 bases from J, the gap between germline ends came to 9 bases. The CDR3 coding sequence is TGTGCCAGCAGCTTTGCCTCGGGGCAGTTCTTC. As protein: CASSFASGQFF.

This chain links TRBV28 with TRBJ1-5; D call uncertain. The germline V gene has CDR1 MDHEN and CDR2 SYDVKM. V lost 6 bases to trimming and J lost 5 bases, with 5 bases between them. CDR3 size: 11 residues. The chain's CDR3 is CASSQYQPQHF. The CDR3 DNA reads as TGTGCCAGCAGCCAATATCAGCCCCAGCATTTT.

This chain joins TRBV4-2 and TRBJ2-1; tentative D call: TRBD1 (6 bases). Trimming stripped 0 bases from V and 4 bases from J, with 10 bases between. CDR1 LGHNA and CDR2 YNFKEQ come from the germline V gene. CDR3 length: 15 amino acids. The CDR3 sequence: CASSQDPGQYNEQFF. As DNA, the CDR3 is TGTGCCAGCAGCCAAGATCCGGGACAATACAATGAGCAGTTCTTC.

The rearrangement links TRBV27 to TRBJ2-2; possibly TRBD2 for D (6 bases). The CDR3 is 16 amino acids. The germline CDR1 and CDR2 sequences are MNHEY and SMNVEV (reference sequence). V was pared by 3 bases and J by 6 bases, with 17 bases between. In DNA form, the CDR3 reads TGTGCCAGCAGTTTTTTATCGGGAGACGGGCCCGGGGAGCTGTTTTTT. Amino acids: CASSFLSGDGPGELFF.

The V gene is TRBV4-3, the J gene TRBJ2-1; D unresolved. This CDR3 region has 13 residues. V shed 2 bases and J shed 10 bases, with 12 bases lying between them. Per germline, CDR1 LGHNA and CDR2 YSLEER. Here the CDR3 reads CASSQLEHHEQFF. Here the CDR3 DNA reads TGCGCCAGCAGCCAACTCGAACACCACGAGCAGTTCTTC.

This chain uses TRBV27 with TRBJ2-3, with D possibly TRBD1 on 5 matching bases. Germline V gives CDR1 MNHEY, CDR2 SMNVEV (reference sequence). Trimming removed 5 bases from V and 2 bases from J, with 17 bases in between. The CDR3 runs to 16 residues. The chain's CDR3 is CASSPSTGEYTDTQYF. The CDR3 region has the DNA TGTGCCAGCAGTCCAAGCACAGGAGAATACACAGATACGCAGTATTTT.

The J gene is TRBJ2-1, the V gene TRBV7-8; perhaps TRBD1 as D (6 bases). This CDR3 is built from 17 residues. V lost 5 bases, J lost 3 bases, and 20 bases lay in between. The germline V gene encodes CDR1 SGHVS and CDR2 FQNEAQ. The CDR3 nucleotides are TGTGCCAGCAGCGCAGGGCTAGGGGGAAATCTCTACAATGAGCAGTTCTTC. Translation gives CASSAGLGGNLYNEQFF.

The V gene is TRBV15, the J gene TRBJ1-5; D is unresolved. Germline V gene lookup returns CDR1 LNHNV and CDR2 YYDKDF (reference sequence). Trimming shortened V by 5 bases and J by 6 bases, and 11 bases separated the two germline ends. This CDR3 has 13 residues. CDR3 residues: CATSDDRSQPQHF. The CDR3 DNA sequence: TGTGCCACCAGCGACGACCGGAGTCAGCCCCAGCATTTT.

V and J are TRBV7-9 and TRBJ1-2; TRBD1 is a possible D gene (6 bases). V lost 5 bases and J lost 2, with 21 bases in between. CDR3 length: 17 amino acids. Per germline, CDR1 SEHNR and CDR2 FQNEAQ (reference sequence). The CDR3 region is CASSHHHRDKTNYGYTF. CDR3 DNA: TGTGCCAGCAGCCATCATCATAGGGACAAAACCAACTATGGCTACACCTTC.